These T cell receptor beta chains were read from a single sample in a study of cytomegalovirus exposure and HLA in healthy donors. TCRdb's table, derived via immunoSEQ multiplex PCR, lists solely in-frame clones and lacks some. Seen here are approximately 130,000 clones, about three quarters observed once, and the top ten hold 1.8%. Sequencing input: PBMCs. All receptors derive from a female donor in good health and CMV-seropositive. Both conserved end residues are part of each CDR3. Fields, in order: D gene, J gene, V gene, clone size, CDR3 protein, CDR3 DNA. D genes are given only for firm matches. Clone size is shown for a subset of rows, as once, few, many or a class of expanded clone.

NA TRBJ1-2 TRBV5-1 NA CASSFSGTANYGYTF TGCGCCAGCAGCTTTTCCGGGACTGCCAACTATGGCTACACCTTC
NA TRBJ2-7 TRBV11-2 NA CASSLAATREQYF TGTGCCAGCAGCTTAGCGGCCACGAGGGAGCAGTACTTC
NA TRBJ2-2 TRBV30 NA CAWTHLATRDKGDTGELFF TGTGCCTGGACCCATCTTGCGACCCGGGACAAGGGGGACACCGGGGAGCTGTTTTTT
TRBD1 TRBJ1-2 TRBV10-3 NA CAISEPDRGGYGYTF TGTGCCATCAGTGAGCCGGACAGGGGAGGCTATGGCTACACCTTC
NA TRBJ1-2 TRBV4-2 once CASSQEGGYGYTF TGTGCCAGCAGCCAAGAAGGAGGGTATGGCTACACCTTC
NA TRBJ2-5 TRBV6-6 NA CASTAGRSQETQYF TGTGCCAGCACCGCGGGGCGGTCCCAAGAGACCCAGTACTTC
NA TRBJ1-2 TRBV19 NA CASSIEISGFSYGYTF TGTGCCAGTAGTATAGAAATTTCGGGGTTCTCCTATGGCTACACCTTC
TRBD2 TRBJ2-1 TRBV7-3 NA CASSLRAGRSYNEQFF TGTGCCAGCAGCCTGCGAGCGGGACGCTCCTACAATGAGCAGTTCTTC
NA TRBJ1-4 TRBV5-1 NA CASSFGGRGEKLFF TGCGCCAGCAGCTTCGGGGGGAGAGGTGAAAAACTGTTTTTT
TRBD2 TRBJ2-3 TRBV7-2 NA CASSLGAGAGDTQYF TGTGCCAGCAGCTTGGGAGCGGGAGCGGGGGATACGCAGTATTTT
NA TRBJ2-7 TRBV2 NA CASRQYEQYF TGTGCCAGCAGGCAGTACGAGCAGTACTTC
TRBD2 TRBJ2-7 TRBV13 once CASSLAGGAYEQYF TGTGCCAGCAGCTTAGCGGGGGGGGCCTACGAGCAGTACTTC
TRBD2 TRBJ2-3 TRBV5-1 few CASSPNGGSTDTQYF TGCGCCAGCAGCCCCAATGGCGGGAGTACAGATACGCAGTATTTT
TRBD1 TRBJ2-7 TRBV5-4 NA CASQLGTGLQSEQYF TGTGCCAGCCAACTAGGGACAGGGTTACAAAGCGAGCAGTACTTC
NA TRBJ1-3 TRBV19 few CASWDSGNTIYF TGTGCCAGTTGGGACTCGGGAAACACCATATATTTT
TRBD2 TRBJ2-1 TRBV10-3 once CATRTSGERNEQFF TGTGCCACCCGGACTAGCGGGGAGAGGAATGAGCAGTTCTTC
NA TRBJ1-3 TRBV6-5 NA CASMYSTGPGNTIYF TGTGCCAGCATGTATTCAACAGGGCCTGGAAACACCATATATTTT
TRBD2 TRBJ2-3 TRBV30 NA CAWSVRGVYTDTQYF TGTGCCTGGAGTGTACGGGGGGTCTACACAGATACGCAGTATTTT
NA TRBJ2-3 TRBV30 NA CAWKGFAAGSTDTQYF TGTGCCTGGAAAGGCTTCGCGGCGGGTAGCACAGATACGCAGTATTTT
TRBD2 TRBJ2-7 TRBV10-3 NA CAISPSGGRREQYF TGTGCCATCAGTCCTAGCGGGGGAAGGAGGGAGCAGTACTTC
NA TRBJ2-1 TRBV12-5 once CASGLGLIASADEQFF TGTGCTAGTGGTTTGGGTCTTATTGCTAGCGCCGATGAGCAGTTCTTC
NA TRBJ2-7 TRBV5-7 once CASSLRVPLHEQYF TGTGCCAGCAGCCTCCGGGTCCCGCTGCACGAGCAGTACTTC
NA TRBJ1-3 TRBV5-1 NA CASSTPGPGNTIYF TGCGCCAGCAGTACTCCAGGGCCTGGAAACACCATATATTTT
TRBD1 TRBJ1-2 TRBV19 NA CASRGQGVASGYTF TGTGCCAGTAGGGGTCAGGGGGTGGCCTCAGGCTACACCTTC
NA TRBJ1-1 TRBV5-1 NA CIFAPAADRAAEAFF NA
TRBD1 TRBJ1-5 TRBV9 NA CASSVGTGHQPQHF TGTGCCAGCAGCGTAGGGACAGGCCATCAGCCCCAGCATTTT